These 17 T cell receptor beta chains were sequenced from one sample in a study of cytomegalovirus exposure and HLA in healthy donors. 60 Vbeta and 13 Jbeta primers were used in PCR. Repertoires were generated with immunoSEQ multiplex PCR, while TCRdb's copy carries only in-frame clones and drops some. The data hold some 110,000 clones, with 70% to 80% observed a single time. The specimen was PBMCs. These receptors were obtained from a boy between 10 and 17 years old in good health and CMV-seronegative.

The chain couples TRBV28 to TRBJ1-5; the match to TRBD1 covers 7 bases. The CDR3 length is 13 residues. V gave up 6 bases and J gave up 8 bases; unmatched junction bases: 7. Germline V gene data show CDR1 as MDHEN and CDR2 as SYDVKM. The CDR3 sequence is CASSDPDREPQHF. The CDR3 bases are TGTGCCAGCAGCGACCCCGACAGGGAGCCCCAGCATTTT.

This chain connects TRBV4-3 to TRBJ2-2, with D hard to call. The V and J ends lost 4 bases and 5 bases respectively, with 8 bases between them. The germline CDR1 and CDR2 sequences are LGHNA and YSLEER. The CDR3 loop spans 13 amino acids. CDR3: CASSPIMTGELFF. The DNA for the CDR3 is TGCGCCAGCAGCCCCATCATGACCGGGGAGCTGTTTTTT.

The chain is built from TRBV9 and TRBJ1-1; the D gene is possibly TRBD1 (5 bases). CDR3 size: 14 residues. The V end lost 2 bases, the J end lost 2 bases, and 10 bases lay between the germline ends. In germline, CDR1 is SGDLS, CDR2 YYNGEE. The CDR3 here is CASSVTELNTEAFF. The CDR3 DNA is TGTGCCAGCAGCGTGACAGAACTAAACACTGAAGCTTTCTTT.

The chain uses TRBV5-1 and TRBJ1-1; no clear D gene. The CDR3 totals 15 residues. CDR1 is SGHRS, CDR2 YFSETQ, per germline. V lost 0 bases, J lost 3 bases, and 12 bases lay in between. The DNA for the CDR3 is TGCGCCAGCAGCTTGGGCCTTCTTAGAGACACTGAAGCTTTCTTT. Encoded protein: CASSLGLLRDTEAFF.

The count of this clone is one. The chain joins TRBV13 to TRBJ1-2; a possible D gene is TRBD1 (6 bases). Germline lookup yields CDR1 PRHDT and CDR2 FYEKMQ (reference sequence). The CDR3 covers 15 residues. The ends were cut back, 5 bases at V and 0 bases at J, with 13 bases in the middle. CDR3 bases: TGTGCCAGCAGCCCGGGACACTTTGCTAACTATGGCTACACCTTC. It codes for CASSPGHFANYGYTF.

This chain connects TRBV18 to TRBJ2-4; 10 positions agree with TRBD2. The germline gives CDR1 KGHSH, CDR2 LQKENI. V lost 2 bases to trimming and J lost 3 bases; unmatched junction nucleotides: 7. The CDR3 totals 17 residues. The CDR3 sequence is CASSPSRASGSKNIQYF. The DNA for the CDR3 is TGTGCCAGCTCACCATCGAGGGCTAGCGGGAGCAAAAACATTCAGTACTTC.

J is TRBJ1-1 and V is TRBV4-3; 9 bases fit TRBD1. The CDR3 totals 17 residues. The V and J ends lost 0 bases and 5 bases, in that order; junction bases with no gene match: 10. The V gene's germline CDR1 is LGHNA and CDR2 YSLEER. The CDR3 coding sequence is TGCGCCAGCAGCCAAGAATACGGGACAGGGAAAGGGACTGAAGCTTTCTTT. It is translated as CASSQEYGTGKGTEAFF.

The V and J genes are TRBV5-1 and TRBJ2-7; 11 bases agree with TRBD1. The CDR3 has 14 amino acids. Trimming cost V 4 bases and J 4 bases; bases outside gene matches: 4. The V gene's germline CDR1 is SGHRS and CDR2 YFSETQ. The CDR3 loop reads CASSTGQGAYEQYF. CDR3 sequence (DNA): TGCGCCAGCAGCACCGGACAGGGGGCGTACGAGCAGTACTTC.

This chain joins TRBV10-3 and TRBJ2-7, with TRBD1 matching over 11 bases. V shed 7 bases, J shed 4 bases, and the junction held 6 bases outside the gene matches. Germline V gene lookup returns CDR1 ENHRY and CDR2 SYGVKD. The CDR3 is made up of 14 amino acids. In DNA form, the CDR3 reads TGTGCCATCACCGTCGGACAGGGGGCTTACGAGCAGTACTTC. Protein sequence: CAITVGQGAYEQYF.

The chain links TRBV13 to TRBJ2-7; possible D gene TRBD1, 5 bases. The V and J ends lost 0 bases and 0 bases respectively, with 12 bases between them. The CDR3 runs to 16 residues. Germline V lookup: CDR1 PRHDT, CDR2 FYEKMQ (reference sequence). The CDR3: CASSLGTVLSSYEQYF. The CDR3 coding sequence is TGTGCCAGCAGCTTAGGGACAGTTTTAAGCTCCTACGAGCAGTACTTC.

The V gene is TRBV4-1, the J gene TRBJ1-2, with D hard to call. The length of the CDR3 is 11 residues. Trimming cost V 5 bases and J 8 bases, with 9 bases left between them. Germline CDR1 is MGHRA and CDR2 is YSYEKL. The CDR3 reads CASSTQQGYTF. CDR3 DNA sequence: TGCGCCAGCAGCACCCAACAAGGCTACACCTTC.

This clone was detected a few times. This chain joins TRBV5-8 and TRBJ1-3; no definite D call. The CDR3 runs 13 residues. Trimming took 2 bases from V and 4 from J, leaving 7 bases between them. CDR1 SGHTS and CDR2 YDEGEE come from the germline V gene. CDR3 nucleotide sequence: TGTGCCAGCAGCTTCCAGGTCGGAAACACCATATATTTT. Translated: CASSFQVGNTIYF.

This clone was detected only a few times. The chain joins TRBV6-5 to TRBJ2-5; 7 nucleotides match TRBD2. The germline V gene encodes CDR1 MNHEY and CDR2 SVGAGI. Trimming cost V 2 bases and J 5 bases; bases outside gene matches: 5. CDR3 length: 14 residues. CDR3 protein: CASSYGEGEETQYF. The DNA of the CDR3 is TGTGCCAGCAGTTACGGGGAGGGTGAGGAGACCCAGTACTTC.

This rearrangement joins TRBV28 to TRBJ1-4, with D perhaps matching TRBD1 (5 bases). The V gene lost 3 bases and the J gene lost 0 bases, with 14 bases spanning the gap. CDR1 MDHEN and CDR2 SYDVKM come from the germline V gene. CDR3 size: 17 residues. CDR3 residues: CASSFRQTRATNEKLFF. The CDR3 DNA is TGTGCCAGCAGTTTTCGACAGACAAGAGCAACTAATGAAAAACTGTTTTTT.

This chain joins TRBV11-2 and TRBJ2-7; 7 nucleotides match TRBD2. CDR3 length equals 15 residues. The germline V gene encodes CDR1 SGHAT and CDR2 FQNNGV. V gave up 0 bases and J gave up 3 bases; unmatched junction bases: 5. CDR3 region: CASSLDSGGGYEQYF. The CDR3 region has the DNA TGTGCCAGCAGCTTAGACTCTGGCGGGGGCTACGAGCAGTACTTC.

The chain joins TRBV27 to TRBJ2-7; no clear D. The CDR3 consists of 14 residues. The germline CDR1 and CDR2 sequences are MNHEY and SMNVEV (reference sequence). Deletions cut 5 bases from V and 0 bases from J, with 11 bases between. CDR3 sequence reads: CASSPALSSYEQYF. The CDR3 DNA is TGTGCCAGCAGTCCCGCCCTTAGCTCCTACGAGCAGTACTTC.

V usage is TRBV7-2 and J usage is TRBJ2-3, with 8 bases lining up with TRBD2. CDR3 length equals 16 residues. V shed 2 bases, J shed 2 bases, and the junction held 6 bases outside the gene matches. Germline values: CDR1 SGHTA, CDR2 FQGNSA. The CDR3 region is CASSLNQRGTTDTQYF. Written as DNA, the CDR3 is TGTGCCAGCAGCTTAAACCAGCGGGGGACCACAGATACGCAGTATTTT.